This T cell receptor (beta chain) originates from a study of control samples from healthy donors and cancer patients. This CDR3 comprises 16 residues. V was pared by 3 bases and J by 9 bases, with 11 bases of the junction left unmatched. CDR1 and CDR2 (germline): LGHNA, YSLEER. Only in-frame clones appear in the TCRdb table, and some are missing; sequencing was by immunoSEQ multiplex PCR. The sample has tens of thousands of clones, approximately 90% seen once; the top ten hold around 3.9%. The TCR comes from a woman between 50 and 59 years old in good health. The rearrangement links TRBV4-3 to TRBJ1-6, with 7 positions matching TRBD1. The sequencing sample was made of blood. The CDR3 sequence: CASSHRPRDSVSPLHF. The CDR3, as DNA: TGCGCCAGCAGCCACCGTCCCCGGGACAGTGTTTCACCCCTCCACTTT.